Below are 2 T cell receptor beta chains sequenced from a single sample in a study of blood T cell repertoires in COVID-19. The data were produced by immunoSEQ multiplex PCR, yet TCRdb's version contains in-frame clones alone and is incomplete. The sample has about 49,000 clones, 90% seen once. Specimen: peripheral blood. The receptor set was obtained from a human donor in a cohort sampled during active COVID-19.

V is TRBV3-1 (or the pseudogene TRBV3-2) and J is TRBJ2-3, with D uncertain. CDR1 LGHDT and CDR2 YNNKEL come from the germline V gene (reference sequence). V was pared by 4 bases and J by 0 bases, with 11 bases between. The CDR3 is made up of 15 amino acids. Written as DNA, the CDR3 is TGTGCCAGCAGCCCGACTGGCACTAGCACAGATACGCAGTATTTT. This translates into CASSPTGTSTDTQYF.

The chain links TRBV7-8 to TRBJ2-1, with 11 bases fitting TRBD2. The CDR3 has 16 amino acids. Germline V gives CDR1 SGHVS, CDR2 FQNEAQ. V shed 1 base and J 5 bases; nucleotides not matched to a gene: 4. The CDR3 loop is CASSLGPSGRHNEQFF. CDR3 in DNA: TGTGCCAGCAGCTTAGGGCCTAGCGGGAGGCACAATGAGCAGTTCTTC.